This is a list of T cell receptor beta chains from one sample in a study of cytotoxic CD8 clonotypes in ibrutinib-treated CLL. Assay used: immunoSEQ multiplex PCR; TCRdb lists only in-frame clones, some missing. The sample contains 35,000 or so clones, roughly two thirds of which appear only once. This sample comprised PBMCs, obtained at disease progression, from a patient treated with ibrutinib. These receptors all stem from a human donor with chronic lymphocytic leukemia. Both conserved end residues are part of each CDR3. A D gene is named only where the DNA matches it firmly.

cdr3_length d_call v_call cdr3_aa
13 - TRBV10-1 CASKGEPNTEAFF
13 - TRBV15 CATSRGEGGEAFF
16 - TRBV7-9 CASSLEGGRANQPQHF
16 TRBD2 TRBV27 CASSPSAGEAKNIQYF
14 TRBD2 TRBV6-1 CASTGAGAGETQYF
14 TRBD1 TRBV6-1 CASSTGTGHGEQYF
16 - TRBV27 CASSLNGNSYNSPLHF
17 - TRBV19 CASSVQGNLATNEKLFF
17 - TRBV4-1 CASSQEERGRSYNEQFF
17 - TRBV5-4 CASSLKTGSGSQETQYF
14 TRBD1 TRBV2 CASSSNRGIYGYTF
17 - TRBV27 CASSFLLPPGALKKLFF
14 TRBD2 TRBV27 CASSLKGRDYEQYF
15 - TRBV15 CATSRDRGVNSPLHF
14 TRBD1 TRBV27 CASRRDREYNEQFF
12 - TRBV6-1 CASTPGGQPQHF
15 - TRBV5-6 CASSLDGRYEAEAFF
14 TRBD1 TRBV27 CASSWGQGAGEQYF
17 TRBD2 TRBV19 CASPSLGGLAGSYEQYF
15 - TRBV18 CASSPLESMNTEAFF
13 - TRBV5-6 CASSSLSTYEQYF
13 - TRBV13 CASSRLPKYEQYF
14 - TRBV9 CASSVGTSTDTQYF
14 - TRBV19 CASSAFGGTDTQYF
14 - TRBV6-5 CASSGTASTDTQYF
15 TRBD1 TRBV15 CATSRDRGGYNEQFF
14 - TRBV25-1 CASSRRASNEKLFF
14 - TRBV6-5 CASSYGTSNYGYTF
16 TRBD1 TRBV7-9 CASSGRQGVQYNEQFF
15 TRBD2 TRBV6-5 CASRPSSGFLDTQYF
13 TRBD1 TRBV19 CASSQGVTDTQYF
16 - TRBV5-1 CASSPGTAGEYEKLFF
15 - TRBV7-9 CASSLEGIGYEKLFF
15 - TRBV11-2 CASSFSVATNEKLFF
13 - TRBV4-1 CASSPSTRGGYTF
17 - TRBV29-1 CSVVFSDGSSGANVLTF
13 - TRBV5-1 CASSLNENTEAFF
16 - TRBV6-1 CASSALGGETGNTIYF
13 TRBD1 TRBV2 CASSRDSANEQYF
11 - TRBV20-1 CSAPRGDSAFF
11 - TRBV2 CASSVAYEQYF
13 TRBD1 TRBV6-1 CASQTGFTYEQYF
15 - TRBV12-5 CASGLGSGNNSPLHF
15 TRBD1 TRBV23-1 CASSQSWTGGSPLHF
15 TRBD2 TRBV7-4 CASSNLAGGTDTQYF
13 - TRBV2 CASSPDRRTEAFF
15 - TRBV27 CASSSTATNTGELFF